The 4 T cell receptor beta chains below were found in one sample sequenced in a study of identical twins. MiXCR, applied by TCRdb to the 5' RACE reads, yields one record per CDR3 protein. The table records more than 600,000 distinct CDR3 sequences, roughly 20% of them present only once. Another study also made use of these data, one on T cells expressing NK-cell markers.

Sequenced: PBMCs. The source is a woman in her late teens or twenties in good health.

This chain connects TRBV20-1 to TRBJ2-5; TRBD2 matches 8 bases. Germline-derived CDR1 and CDR2 are DFQATT and SNEGSKA (reference sequence). The CDR3 covers 12 residues. The V and J ends lost 1 base and 13 bases, in that order; junction bases with no gene match: 8. The CDR3 region has the DNA TGCAGTGCTAGAGCTCCGGGGGGGAGCCGGTACTTC. It is translated as CSARAPGGSRYF.

This clonotype appeared a few times. This chain links TRBV12-3 or TRBV12-4 with TRBJ1-1, with D possibly being TRBD1 (5 bases). V was shortened by 4 bases and J by 10 bases, with 19 bases between the two germline ends. The CDR3 covers 14 residues. The CDR3 nucleotides read TGTGCCAGCAGTTGGGGGGTATCTGATCTGAGAGCTTTCTTT. It encodes CASSWGVSDLRAFF.

The chain employs TRBV7-9 and TRBJ2-1, with a tentative D call TRBD2 (6 bases). This CDR3 has 9 amino acids. The V end lost 11 bases, the J end lost 9 bases, and 8 bases lay between the germline ends. Germline V gene lookup returns CDR1 SEHNR and CDR2 FQNEAQ (reference sequence). For the CDR3, the DNA is TGTGCCGGGGGAGGTGAGCAGTTCTTC. Amino acids: CAGGGEQFF. Combining the CDR3 with reference TRBV7-9 and TRBJ2-1 gives the whole variable domain DTGVSQNPRHKITKRGQNVTFRCDPISEHNRLYWYRQTLGQGPEFLTYFQNEAQLEKSRLLSDRFSAERPKGSFSTLEIQRTEQGDSAMYLCAGGGEQFFGPGTRLTVL.

This clonotype came up a few times. V and J are TRBV5-1 and TRBJ2-3; possible D gene TRBD1, 6 bases. The CDR3 is 15 residues long. Trimming pared 4 bases from V and 0 bases from J, leaving 12 bases between. Germline values: CDR1 SGHRS, CDR2 YFSETQ. This CDR3 reads CASSPRGSSTDTQYF. DNA of the CDR3: TGCGCCAGCAGCCCCAGGGGTTCTAGCACAGATACGCAGTATTTT.